This T cell receptor beta chain comes out of a study of blood T cell repertoires in COVID-19. In the study overall: PBMCs, B-cell-depleted T cells, or T cells provided the cDNA or gDNA that made up the material.

Profiled with immunoSEQ multiplex PCR; TCRdb holds only in-frame clones, not every one. Of 350,000 to 550,000 clones listed, 70% to 90% are singletons. Participants spanned ages about 18 to 100 years and resided in roughly 22 US areas. In regard to this clone: Different DNA sequences within this sample yield the same CDR3.

The CDR3 sequence is 14 residues long. J gave up 3 bases and V 1 base, and 1 base lay outside the gene matches. CDR1 is LNHDA and CDR2 is SQIVND in the germline V gene (reference sequence). This receptor was obtained from a woman aged 18-30 years with acute COVID-19. The chain carries TRBV19 and TRBJ2-7, with 9 bases identical to TRBD1. The material sequenced was PBMCs or T cells enriched from blood (not recorded which). CDR3 amino acids: CASSIGTGVYEQYF. The CDR3 region has the DNA TGTGCCAGTAGTATAGGGACAGGGGTCTACGAGCAGTACTTC.